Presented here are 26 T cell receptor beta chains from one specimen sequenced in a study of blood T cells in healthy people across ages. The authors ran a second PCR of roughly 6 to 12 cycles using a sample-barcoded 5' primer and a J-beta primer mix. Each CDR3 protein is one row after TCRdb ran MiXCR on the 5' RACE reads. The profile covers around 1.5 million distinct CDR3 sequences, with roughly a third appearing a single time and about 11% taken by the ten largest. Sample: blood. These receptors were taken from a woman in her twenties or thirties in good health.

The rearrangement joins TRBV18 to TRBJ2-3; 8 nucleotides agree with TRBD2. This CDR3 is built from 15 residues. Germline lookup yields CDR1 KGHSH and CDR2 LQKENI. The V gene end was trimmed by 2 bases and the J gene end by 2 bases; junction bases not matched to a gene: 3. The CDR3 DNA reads TGTGCCAGCTCACCAACGACTAGCGTCACAGATACGCAGTATTTT. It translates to CASSPTTSVTDTQYF.

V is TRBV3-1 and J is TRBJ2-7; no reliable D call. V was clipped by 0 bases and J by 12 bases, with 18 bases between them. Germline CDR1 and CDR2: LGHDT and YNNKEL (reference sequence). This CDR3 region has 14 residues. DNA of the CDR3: TGTGCCAGCAGCCAAGAGAAGTCGGCGGATCCGTCGTACTTC. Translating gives CASSQEKSADPSYF.

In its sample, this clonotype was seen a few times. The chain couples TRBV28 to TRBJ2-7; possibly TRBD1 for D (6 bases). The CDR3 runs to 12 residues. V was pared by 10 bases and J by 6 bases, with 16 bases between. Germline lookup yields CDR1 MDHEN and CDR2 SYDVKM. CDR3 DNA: TGTGCCACCCATGGCCAGGGGCGCGAGCAGTACTTC. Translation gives CATHGQGREQYF. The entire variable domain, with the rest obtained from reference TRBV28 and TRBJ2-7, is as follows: DVKVTQSSRYLVKRTGEKVFLECVQDMDHENMFWYRQDPGLGLRLIYFSYDVKMKEKGDIPEGYSVSREKKERFSLILESASTNQTSMYLCATHGQGREQYFGPGTRLTVT.

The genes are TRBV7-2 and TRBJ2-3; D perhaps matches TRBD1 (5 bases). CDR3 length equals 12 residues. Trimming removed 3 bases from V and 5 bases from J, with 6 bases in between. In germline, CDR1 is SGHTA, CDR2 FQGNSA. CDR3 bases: TGTGCCAGCAGCTTCCAGGGAGATACGCAGTATTTT. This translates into CASSFQGDTQYF.

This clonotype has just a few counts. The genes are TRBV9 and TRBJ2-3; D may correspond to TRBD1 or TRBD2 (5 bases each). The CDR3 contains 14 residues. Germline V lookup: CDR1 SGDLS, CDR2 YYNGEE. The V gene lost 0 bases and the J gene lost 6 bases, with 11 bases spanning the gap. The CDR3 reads CASSVGGGRDTQYF. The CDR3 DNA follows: TGTGCCAGCAGCGTAGGTGGGGGTAGGGATACGCAGTATTTT.

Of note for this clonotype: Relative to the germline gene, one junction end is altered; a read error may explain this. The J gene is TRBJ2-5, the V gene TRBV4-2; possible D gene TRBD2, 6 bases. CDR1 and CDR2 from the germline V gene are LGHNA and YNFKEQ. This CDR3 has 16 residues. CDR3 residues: CASSQEWLALQEAQYF. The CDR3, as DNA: TGTGCCAGCAGCCAAGAATGGCTAGCGTTACAAGAGGCCCAGTACTTC.

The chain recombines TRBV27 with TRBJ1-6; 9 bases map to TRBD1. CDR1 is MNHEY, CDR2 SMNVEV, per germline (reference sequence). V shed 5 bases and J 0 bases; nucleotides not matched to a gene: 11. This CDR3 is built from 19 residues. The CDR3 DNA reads TGTGCCAGCAGTCTGAGGACAGGGGCCCCCAGCTCCTATAATTCACCCCTCCACTTT. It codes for CASSLRTGAPSSYNSPLHF.

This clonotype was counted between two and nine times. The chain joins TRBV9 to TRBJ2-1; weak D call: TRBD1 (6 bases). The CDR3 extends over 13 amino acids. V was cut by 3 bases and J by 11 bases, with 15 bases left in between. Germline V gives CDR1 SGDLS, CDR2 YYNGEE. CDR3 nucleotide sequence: TGTGCCAGCAGCGGCCACACAGGGCAGAAGCAGTTCTTC. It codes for CASSGHTGQKQFF.

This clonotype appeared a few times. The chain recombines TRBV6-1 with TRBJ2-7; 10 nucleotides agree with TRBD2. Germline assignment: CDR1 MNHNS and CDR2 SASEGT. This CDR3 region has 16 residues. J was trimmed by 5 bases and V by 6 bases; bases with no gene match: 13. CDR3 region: CASRLLPGLASDEQYF. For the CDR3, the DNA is TGTGCCAGCAGACTCCTACCGGGACTAGCGTCTGACGAGCAGTACTTC.

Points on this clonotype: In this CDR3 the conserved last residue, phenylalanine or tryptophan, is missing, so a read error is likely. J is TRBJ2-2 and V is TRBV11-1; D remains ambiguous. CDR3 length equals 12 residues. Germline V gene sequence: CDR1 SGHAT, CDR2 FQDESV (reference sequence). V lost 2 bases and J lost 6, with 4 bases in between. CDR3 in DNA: TGTGCCAGCAGCTTACAGTCCGGGGAGCTGTTTTGT. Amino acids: CASSLQSGELFC.

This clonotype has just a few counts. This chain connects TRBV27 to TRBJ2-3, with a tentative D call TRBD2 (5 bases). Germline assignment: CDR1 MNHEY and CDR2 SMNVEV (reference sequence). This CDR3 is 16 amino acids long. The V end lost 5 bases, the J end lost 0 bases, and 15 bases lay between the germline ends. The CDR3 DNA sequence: TGTGCCAGCAGTCCAGGACTTAGCTTTAGCACAGATACGCAGTATTTT. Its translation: CASSPGLSFSTDTQYF.

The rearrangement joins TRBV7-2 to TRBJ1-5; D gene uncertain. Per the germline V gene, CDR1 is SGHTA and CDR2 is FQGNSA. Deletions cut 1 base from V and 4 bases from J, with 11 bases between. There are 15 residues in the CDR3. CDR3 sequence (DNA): TGTGCCAGCAGCTTAGGAGCAGTTGGGAATCAGCCCCAGCATTTT. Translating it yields CASSLGAVGNQPQHF.

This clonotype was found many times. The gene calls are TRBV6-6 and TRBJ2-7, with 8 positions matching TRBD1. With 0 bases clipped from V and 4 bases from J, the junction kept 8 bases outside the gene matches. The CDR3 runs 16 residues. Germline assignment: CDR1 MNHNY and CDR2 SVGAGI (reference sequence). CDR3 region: CASSYSPDREIYEQYF. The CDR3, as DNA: TGTGCCAGCAGTTACTCCCCGGACAGGGAAATTTACGAGCAGTACTTC.

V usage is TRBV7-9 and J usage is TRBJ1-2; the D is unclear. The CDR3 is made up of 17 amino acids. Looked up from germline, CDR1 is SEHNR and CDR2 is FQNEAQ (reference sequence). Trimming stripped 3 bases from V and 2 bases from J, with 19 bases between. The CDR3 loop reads CASSFEVVGKGNYGYTF. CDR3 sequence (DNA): TGTGCCAGCAGCTTCGAGGTTGTGGGGAAAGGGAACTATGGCTACACCTTC.

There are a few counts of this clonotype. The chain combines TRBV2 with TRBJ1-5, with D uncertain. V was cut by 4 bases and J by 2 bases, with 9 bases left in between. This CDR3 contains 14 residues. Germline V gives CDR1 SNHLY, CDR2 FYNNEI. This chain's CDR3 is CASSVRAGNQPQHF. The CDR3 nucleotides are TGTGCCAGCAGTGTTAGGGCAGGCAATCAGCCCCAGCATTTT.

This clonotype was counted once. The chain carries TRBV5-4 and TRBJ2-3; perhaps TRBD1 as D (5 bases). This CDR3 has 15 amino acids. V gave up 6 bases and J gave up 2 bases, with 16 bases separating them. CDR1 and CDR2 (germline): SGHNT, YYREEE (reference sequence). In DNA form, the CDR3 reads TGTGCCAGCAACATGCTTGACAGTTCCACAGATACGCAGTATTTT. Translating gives CASNMLDSSTDTQYF.

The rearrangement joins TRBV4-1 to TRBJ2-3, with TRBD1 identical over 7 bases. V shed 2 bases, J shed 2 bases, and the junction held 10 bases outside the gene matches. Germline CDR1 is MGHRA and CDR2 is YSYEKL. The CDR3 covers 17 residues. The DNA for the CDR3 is TGCGCCAGCAGCCAACAAGTCCGGGACAGACACACAGATACGCAGTATTTT. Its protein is CASSQQVRDRHTDTQYF.

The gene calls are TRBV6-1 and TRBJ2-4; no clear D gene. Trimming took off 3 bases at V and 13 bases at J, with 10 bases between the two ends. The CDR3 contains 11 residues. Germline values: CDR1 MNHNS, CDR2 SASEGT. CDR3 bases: TGTGCCAGCAGTGAGCCCTTTGAGCAGTACTTC. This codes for CASSEPFEQYF.

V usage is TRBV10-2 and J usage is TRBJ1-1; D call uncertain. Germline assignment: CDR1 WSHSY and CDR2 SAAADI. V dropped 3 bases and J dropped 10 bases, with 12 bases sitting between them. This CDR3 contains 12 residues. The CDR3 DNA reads TGCGCCAGCAGTGAAATGGGCCCAGGAGCTTTCTTT. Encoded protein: CASSEMGPGAFF.

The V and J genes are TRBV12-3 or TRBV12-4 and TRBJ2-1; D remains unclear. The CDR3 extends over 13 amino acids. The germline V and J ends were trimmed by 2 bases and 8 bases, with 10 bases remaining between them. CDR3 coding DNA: TGTGCCAGCAGTTTAAATATTTGGGATGAGCAGTTCTTC. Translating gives CASSLNIWDEQFF.

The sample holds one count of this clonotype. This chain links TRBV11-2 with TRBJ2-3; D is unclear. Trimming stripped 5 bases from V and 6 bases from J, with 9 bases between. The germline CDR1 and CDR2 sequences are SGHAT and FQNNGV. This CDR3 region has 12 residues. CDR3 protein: CASSTRWDTQYF. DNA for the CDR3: TGTGCCAGCAGCACCCGCTGGGATACGCAGTATTTT.

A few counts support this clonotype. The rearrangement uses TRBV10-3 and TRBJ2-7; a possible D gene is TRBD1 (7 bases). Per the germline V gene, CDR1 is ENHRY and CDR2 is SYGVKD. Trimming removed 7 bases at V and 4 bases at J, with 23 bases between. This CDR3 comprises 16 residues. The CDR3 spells CAIKGQMGGAPYEQYF. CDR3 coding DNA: TGTGCCATCAAGGGACAGATGGGGGGTGCCCCTTACGAGCAGTACTTC.

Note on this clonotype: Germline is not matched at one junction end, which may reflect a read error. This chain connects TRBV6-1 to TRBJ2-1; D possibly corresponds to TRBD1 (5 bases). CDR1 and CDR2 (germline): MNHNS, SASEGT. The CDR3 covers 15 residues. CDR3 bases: TGTGCCGGCAGTGTAGGGGCAGGGTACTACAATGAGCAGTTCTTC. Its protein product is CAGSVGAGYYNEQFF.

The CDR3 protein is CASSRKQGAEYEQYF. As DNA, the CDR3 is TGCGCCAGCAGCCGAAAACAGGGGGCGGAATACGAGCAGTACTTC. The chain carries TRBV5-1 and TRBJ2-4; 9 nucleotides line up with TRBD1. The closer fit of TRBJ2-7 to the DNA end suggests the J call may be wrong. CDR1 is SGHRS and CDR2 is YFSETQ in the germline V gene. This CDR3 comprises 15 residues.

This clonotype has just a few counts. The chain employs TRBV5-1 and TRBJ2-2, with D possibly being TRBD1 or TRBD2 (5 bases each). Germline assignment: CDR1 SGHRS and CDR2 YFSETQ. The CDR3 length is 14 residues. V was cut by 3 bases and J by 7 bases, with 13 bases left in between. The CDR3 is CASSWDRANGELFF. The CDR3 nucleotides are TGCGCCAGCAGCTGGGACCGAGCTAACGGGGAGCTGTTTTTT.

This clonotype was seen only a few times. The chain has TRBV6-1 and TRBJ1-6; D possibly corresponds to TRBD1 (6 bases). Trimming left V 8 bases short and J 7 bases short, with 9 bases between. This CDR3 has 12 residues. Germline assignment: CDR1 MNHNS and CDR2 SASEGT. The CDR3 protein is CASRDNNSPLHF. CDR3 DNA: TGTGCCAGCCGGGACAACAATTCACCCCTCCACTTT.